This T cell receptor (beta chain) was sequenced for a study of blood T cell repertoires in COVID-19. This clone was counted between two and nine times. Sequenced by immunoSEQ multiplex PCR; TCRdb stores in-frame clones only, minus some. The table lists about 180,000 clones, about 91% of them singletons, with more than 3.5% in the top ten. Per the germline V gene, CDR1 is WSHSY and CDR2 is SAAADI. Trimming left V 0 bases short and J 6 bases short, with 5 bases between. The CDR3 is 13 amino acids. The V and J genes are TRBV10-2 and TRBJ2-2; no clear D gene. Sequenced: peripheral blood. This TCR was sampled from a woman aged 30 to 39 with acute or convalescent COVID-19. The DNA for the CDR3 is TGCGCCAGCAGTGAGTCGAGAGCCGGGGAGCTGTTTTTT. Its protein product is CASSESRAGELFF.